Included here is one T cell receptor (beta chain) sequence, with context. Using immunoSEQ multiplex PCR, the repertoire was profiled, and TCRdb retains in-frame clones only, with some absent. The sample carries 55,000 to 65,000 clones, approximately 86% recorded once. The data are from a study of blood T cell repertoires in COVID-19. The CDR3 totals 16 residues. The V gene lost 5 bases and the J gene lost 3 bases, with 16 bases spanning the gap. Germline V gene data show CDR1 as KGHDR and CDR2 as SFDVKD. This sequence originates from a man between 60 and 75 years old with acute or convalescent COVID-19. The sample taken for sequencing was peripheral blood. The genes are TRBV24-1 and TRBJ2-1; a possible D gene is TRBD1 (6 bases). DNA of the CDR3: TGTGCCACCAGTGCCCCAGACAGGCCCCTCTACAATGAGCAGTTCTTC. As protein: CATSAPDRPLYNEQFF.